Below are 29 T cell receptor beta chains sequenced from a single sample in a study of blood T cells in healthy people across ages. The authors ran a second PCR of roughly 6 to 12 cycles using a sample-barcoded 5' primer and a J-beta primer mix. MiXCR, applied by TCRdb to the 5' RACE reads, yields one record per CDR3 protein. This sample has some 890,000 distinct CDR3 sequences; almost 30% occur once, and the top ten carry about 10%. The same specimen was also included in a second study, on T cells of mothers and their children.

Material for sequencing was blood. These receptors originate from a woman between 40 and 55 years old in good health.

V and J are TRBV6-1 and TRBJ1-4; the D gene is possibly TRBD1 (5 bases). The length of the CDR3 is 13 residues. The V end lost 10 bases, the J end lost 1 base, and 10 bases lay between the germline ends. Germline CDR1 reads MNHNS; CDR2 reads SASEGT. DNA of the CDR3: TGTGCCACCCTGGGGGGAACTAATGAAAAACTGTTTTTT. Its protein product is CATLGGTNEKLFF.

In DNA form, the CDR3 reads TGTGCCAGCAGCCGAGTCCCGGGACTAGCAGGGGAGACCCAGTACTTC. Amino acids: CASSRVPGLAGETQYF. This sequence joins TRBV7-6 and TRBJ2-5; 9 bases fit TRBD2. V was pared by 5 bases and J by 5 bases, with 12 bases of the junction left unmatched. Germline V gene sequence: CDR1 SGHVS, CDR2 FNYEAQ. The CDR3 totals 16 residues.

The chain recombines TRBV14 with TRBJ1-1; D is unresolved. The CDR3 loop spans 13 amino acids. Trimming removed 0 bases at V and 5 bases at J, with 7 bases between. In germline, CDR1 is SGHDN, CDR2 FVKESK. CDR3 sequence: CASSQDGPTEAFF. The DNA of the CDR3 is TGTGCCAGCAGCCAAGACGGGCCGACTGAAGCTTTCTTT.

This chain connects TRBV12-3 or TRBV12-4 to TRBJ1-1, with TRBD1 identical over 8 bases. Trimming cost V 6 bases and J 1 base; bases outside gene matches: 13. The CDR3 consists of 17 residues. This chain's CDR3 is CASRSNRGSTRNTEAFF. CDR3 sequence (DNA): TGTGCCAGCAGGAGCAACAGGGGGAGCACCCGGAACACTGAAGCTTTCTTT.

To note about this clonotype: At one of its ends the junction is not consistent with the germline gene, which may arise from a read error. The chain recombines TRBV7-2 with TRBJ2-1; D is possibly TRBD1 (8 bases). From germline, CDR1 is SGHTA and CDR2 FQGNSA. This CDR3 has 16 amino acids. In DNA, the CDR3 is TGTGCCGGCAGCCCCCAGGGGGCGGGGGTTTACAATGAGCAGTTCTTC. Translating gives CAGSPQGAGVYNEQFF. Drawing the rest from reference TRBV7-2 and TRBJ2-1, the complete variable domain is GAGVSQSPSNKVTEKGKDVELRCDPISGHTALYWYRQSLGQGLEFLIYFQGNSAPDKSGLPSDRFSAERTGGSVSTLTIQRTQQEDSAVYLCAGSPQGAGVYNEQFFGPGTRLTVL.

In this sample, this clonotype turned up once. The chain links TRBV4-1 to TRBJ1-2; D might be TRBD1 (6 bases). The CDR3 is made up of 14 amino acids. Deletions cut 6 bases from V and 2 bases from J, with 13 bases between. CDR1 is MGHRA, CDR2 YSYEKL, per germline. CDR3 sequence (DNA): TGCGCCAGCAGAGACATTGACAGGAACTATGGCTACACCTTC. This gives the protein CASRDIDRNYGYTF.

This clonotype has only a few counts. The rearrangement uses TRBV7-3 and TRBJ2-3, with unresolved D. CDR1 and CDR2 (germline): SGHTA, FQGTGA. The V gene lost 4 bases and the J gene lost 4 bases, with 9 bases spanning the gap. The CDR3 runs 13 residues. CDR3 sequence reads: CASSSFLSDTQYF. The CDR3 bases are TGTGCCAGCAGCTCCTTTTTGTCAGATACGCAGTATTTT.

In its sample, this clonotype was seen a few times. This chain uses TRBV20-1 with TRBJ2-5, with D possibly TRBD2 on 6 matching bases. The V gene's germline CDR1 is DFQATT and CDR2 SNEGSKA (reference sequence). The V end was cut by 5 bases, the J end by 5 bases, with 21 bases between. CDR3 length: 15 residues. CDR3 sequence reads: CSADLLAVVSETQYF. The CDR3 nucleotides read TGCAGTGCTGACTTATTAGCGGTGGTCTCCGAGACCCAGTACTTC.

This chain connects TRBV7-9 to TRBJ2-1, with no clear D. The CDR3 covers 16 residues. Trimming cost V 5 bases and J 7 bases, with 21 bases left between them. CDR1 and CDR2 from the germline V gene are SEHNR and FQNEAQ (reference sequence). CDR3 nucleotide sequence: TGTGCCAGCAGCCCGCGGCCCTCAACTTTGGGAAATGAGCAGTTCTTC. As protein: CASSPRPSTLGNEQFF.

This clonotype was picked up a small number of times. The rearrangement links TRBV12-3 or TRBV12-4 to TRBJ2-1; D is ambiguous. The CDR3 spans 12 residues. V was clipped by 3 bases and J by 9 bases, with 9 bases between them. The CDR3 sequence is CASSFTPFEQFF. The CDR3 DNA is TGTGCCAGCAGTTTCACCCCTTTTGAGCAGTTCTTC.

This clonotype has ten or more counts. The rearrangement uses TRBV6-6 and TRBJ2-5, with D unresolved. CDR1 MNHNY and CDR2 SVGAGI come from the germline V gene (reference sequence). The CDR3 is made up of 16 amino acids. Trimming removed 2 bases from V and 1 base from J, with 14 bases in between. CDR3 nucleotides: TGTGCCAGCAGTTACGGTACCAGCTTATTCCAAGAGACCCAGTACTTC. This encodes CASSYGTSLFQETQYF.

In regard to this clonotype: A read error is likely, as this CDR3 ends without the conserved phenylalanine or tryptophan. The gene calls are TRBV11-2 and TRBJ2-5; D gene uncertain. CDR1 and CDR2 (germline): SGHAT, FQNNGV. The CDR3 has 12 residues. CDR3 residues: CASSFNFETQYL. The CDR3 coding sequence is TGTGCCAGTAGCTTCAACTTCGAGACCCAGTACCTC.

A few counts support this clonotype. The V call is TRBV7-9, the J call TRBJ2-7; TRBD2 matches 10 bases. The CDR3 runs 15 residues. From germline, CDR1 is SEHNR and CDR2 FQNEAQ (reference sequence). After removal of 5 bases from V and 3 bases from J, the junction contained 7 bases not matched to a gene. The CDR3 reads CASSRAGLASYEQYF. DNA for the CDR3: TGTGCCAGCAGCCGTGCGGGACTAGCGAGCTACGAGCAGTACTTC.

This chain uses TRBV27 with TRBJ2-7, with 7 bases matching TRBD2. The CDR3 runs 14 residues. In germline, CDR1 is MNHEY, CDR2 SMNVEV (reference sequence). V shed 6 bases, J shed 3 bases, and the junction held 8 bases outside the gene matches. The CDR3 nucleotides read TGTGCCAGCAGACCACGGGGAGGGCTCTACGAGCAGTACTTC. It yields the protein CASRPRGGLYEQYF.

The V call is TRBV5-1, the J call TRBJ2-3, with a tentative D call TRBD2 (5 bases). The V and J ends lost 0 bases and 2 bases respectively, with 13 bases between them. The germline CDR1 and CDR2 sequences are SGHRS and YFSETQ. This CDR3 contains 16 residues. The CDR3 region is CASSLGRAAFTDTQYF. DNA of the CDR3: TGCGCCAGCAGCTTGGGACGAGCGGCTTTCACAGATACGCAGTATTTT. The variable domain in full, with the rest retrieved from reference TRBV5-1 and TRBJ2-3, is KAGVTQTPRYLIKTRGQQVTLSCSPISGHRSVSWYQQTPGQGLQFLFEYFSETQRNKGNFPGRFSGRQFSNSRSEMNVSTLELGDSALYLCASSLGRAAFTDTQYFGPGTRLTVL.

In its sample, this clonotype was seen a few times. The chain combines TRBV5-1 with TRBJ1-1; maybe TRBD1 (5 bases). Trimming pared 3 bases from V and 2 bases from J, leaving 14 bases between. The CDR3 length is 15 residues. Per the germline V gene, CDR1 is SGHRS and CDR2 is YFSETQ. The CDR3 is CASSYGLGANTEAFF. In DNA, the CDR3 is TGCGCCAGCAGCTACGGCTTAGGGGCAAACACTGAAGCTTTCTTT.

The V and J genes are TRBV12-3 or TRBV12-4 and TRBJ2-7; 8 bases are a match to TRBD2. This CDR3 contains 15 residues. Trimming took 3 bases from V and 3 from J; bases not matched to a gene: 7. As DNA, the CDR3 is TGTGCCAGCAGTTTTTCTACACTAGCGGACTACGAGCAGTACTTC. This sequence encodes CASSFSTLADYEQYF.

This clonotype was counted many times. This chain uses TRBV20-1 with TRBJ2-7, with D unclear. This CDR3 has 12 residues. Germline values: CDR1 DFQATT, CDR2 SNEGSKA (reference sequence). The germline V and J ends were trimmed by 3 bases and 1 base, with 7 bases remaining between them. The CDR3 nucleotides are TGCAGTGCTAGGCCCGGGTCCTACGAGCAGTACTTC. This translates into CSARPGSYEQYF.

Notes on this clonotype: The junction departs from the called germline gene at one end, perhaps through a read error. The CDR3 DNA is TGTGCCACCAGTGATTTAGGACAGGGGGAAGAGCCCCAGTACTTC. Encoded protein: CATSDLGQGEEPQYF. The chain joins TRBV24-1 to TRBJ2-5, with 10 positions matching TRBD1. The CDR3 length is 15 residues. Germline CDR1 is KGHDR and CDR2 is SFDVKD.

V is TRBV27 and J is TRBJ2-2; the D gene is possibly TRBD1 (5 bases). This CDR3 is 14 amino acids long. V shed 5 bases and J shed 5 bases, with 12 bases lying between them. Germline CDR1 and CDR2: MNHEY and SMNVEV (reference sequence). The CDR3 spells CASSADSYTGELFF. CDR3 sequence (DNA): TGTGCCAGCAGTGCCGACAGCTATACCGGGGAGCTGTTTTTT.

The chain recombines TRBV27 with TRBJ1-1, with D maybe TRBD1 (5 bases). CDR1 and CDR2 (germline): MNHEY, SMNVEV (reference sequence). Deletions cut 3 bases from V and 11 bases from J, with 16 bases between. The length of the CDR3 is 13 residues. The CDR3 DNA reads as TGTGCCAGCAGTTTCATGACCGGGGGGAGGGCTTTCTTT. Residues: CASSFMTGGRAFF.

This rearrangement joins TRBV6-6 to TRBJ1-4; no clear D. Trimming removed 0 bases from V and 4 bases from J, with 9 bases in between. CDR1 and CDR2 (germline): MNHNY, SVGAGI (reference sequence). The CDR3 extends over 15 amino acids. Written as DNA, the CDR3 is TGTGCCAGCAGTTACTCGGGAGGAAATAATGAAAAACTGTTTTTT. Translated, it gives CASSYSGGNNEKLFF.

Only a few counts were recorded for this clonotype. The rearrangement joins TRBV4-1 to TRBJ2-1; the D call may be TRBD1 or TRBD2 (6 bases each). The CDR3 runs 14 residues. Trimming stripped 3 bases from V and 6 bases from J, with 12 bases between. CDR1 is MGHRA and CDR2 is YSYEKL in the germline V gene. The CDR3 loop reads CASSQPEGVNEQFF. CDR3 in DNA: TGCGCCAGCAGCCAGCCGGAGGGGGTCAATGAGCAGTTCTTC.

Of note for this clonotype: A much larger clone differs by one base, so this may be a read error. The chain has TRBV20-1 and TRBJ2-5, with D unclear. Germline-derived CDR1 and CDR2 are DFQATT and SNEGSKA (reference sequence). The CDR3 has 8 amino acids. V was clipped by 4 bases and J by 13 bases, with 7 bases between them. The CDR3 spells CSATSVYF. Written as DNA, the CDR3 is TGCAGTGCTACCTCGGTGTACTTC.

This clonotype was counted a few times. The chain employs TRBV7-9 and TRBJ2-7, with D tentatively TRBD2 (7 bases). CDR1 is SEHNR and CDR2 is FQNEAQ in the germline V gene (reference sequence). This CDR3 has 19 amino acids. V was cut by 4 bases and J by 0 bases, with 25 bases left in between. CDR3 nucleotides: TGTGCCAGCAGCTCTCAAACTGGGGATGCGGGGGCGTTCTCCTACGAGCAGTACTTC. It is translated as CASSSQTGDAGAFSYEQYF. The entire variable domain, with the rest obtained from reference TRBV7-9 and TRBJ2-7, is as follows: DTGVSQNPRHKITKRGQNVTFRCDPISEHNRLYWYRQTLGQGPEFLTYFQNEAQLEKSRLLSDRFSAERPKGSFSTLEIQRTEQGDSAMYLCASSSQTGDAGAFSYEQYFGPGTRLTVT.

J is TRBJ2-1 and V is TRBV27; D is uncertain. Per germline, CDR1 MNHEY and CDR2 SMNVEV (reference sequence). Trimming cost V 1 base and J 6 bases, with 10 bases left between them. This CDR3 has 14 amino acids. The CDR3: CASSLFNLGNEQFF. The CDR3 nucleotides read TGTGCCAGCAGTTTATTTAACTTAGGCAATGAGCAGTTCTTC.

The chain employs TRBV19 and TRBJ2-6, with D maybe TRBD1 (5 bases). In germline, CDR1 is LNHDA, CDR2 SQIVND (reference sequence). CDR3 size: 16 residues. Trimming shortened V by 7 bases and J by 2 bases, and 15 bases separated the two germline ends. CDR3 loop: CASNPRQSAGANVLTF. In DNA, the CDR3 is TGTGCCAGTAACCCACGACAGTCCGCTGGGGCCAACGTCCTGACTTTC.

Ten or more counts support this clonotype. This chain joins TRBV7-8 and TRBJ2-7; 8 bases match TRBD1. The CDR3 is 16 amino acids. The germline gives CDR1 SGHVS, CDR2 FQNEAQ. J gave up 2 bases and V 4 bases, and 10 bases lay outside the gene matches. CDR3 bases: TGTGCCAGCAGCTCGAGCCCCAGACAGGGGACCTACGAGCAGTACTTC. Translation gives CASSSSPRQGTYEQYF. The full variable domain, its missing parts supplied by reference TRBV7-8 and TRBJ2-7, is GAGVSQSPRYKVAKRGQDVALRCDPISGHVSLFWYQQALGQGPEFLTYFQNEAQLDKSGLPSDRFFAERPEGSVSTLKIQRTQQEDSAVYLCASSSSPRQGTYEQYFGPGTRLTVT.

The chain joins TRBV28 to TRBJ1-4; D might be TRBD1 (5 bases). V was cut by 9 bases and J by 8 bases, with 19 bases left in between. Germline assignment: CDR1 MDHEN and CDR2 SYDVKM. This CDR3 spans 14 amino acids. This CDR3 reads CASRSRALWEKLFF. The DNA of the CDR3 is TGTGCCAGTCGCTCCAGGGCCCTTTGGGAAAAACTGTTTTTT.